This T cell receptor (beta chain) is drawn from a study of patients and donors after allogeneic stem cell transplantation. In this sample, this clonotype is large. TCRdb fed the RT-PCR reads into MiXCR, producing one record per CDR3 protein. The profile shows under 550 distinct CDR3 sequences, around 0.69% of them singletons. The specimen sequenced was blood, either unsorted or a sorted T cell fraction (not recorded which). This clonotype was sampled from a human donor who was either an allogeneic HSCT recipient or a stem cell or donor lymphocyte infusion donor (not recorded which). It is not recorded whose cells these are; they may come from a transplant donor.

CDR3 amino acids: CASSSSGRWYEQFF. CDR3 DNA: TGTGCCAGCAGCTCTAGCGGGAGGTGGTATGAGCAGTTCTTC. The V and J genes are TRBV11-3 and TRBJ2-1, with 11 bases aligning to TRBD2. Germline-derived CDR1 and CDR2 are SGHNT and YENEEA. The trim removed 4 bases at V and 8 bases at J, leaving 4 bases unmatched. The CDR3 sequence is 14 residues long.